Below are 18 T cell receptor beta chains sequenced from a single sample in a study of T cell repertoires in cytomegalovirus infection. TCRdb reprocessed the reads with MiXCR, giving one entry per CDR3 protein. The sample carries more than 85,000 distinct CDR3 sequences, about a quarter recorded once. Sequencing used CD8+ T cells from PBMCs. These receptors were collected from a human donor in good health (CMV status not recorded). Some clones in this sample may be carry-over from other donors' samples.

This chain uses TRBV5-4 with TRBJ2-3; D uncertain. The germline V gene encodes CDR1 SGHNT and CDR2 YYREEE (reference sequence). Trimming took 3 bases from V and 5 from J, leaving 13 bases between them. This CDR3 is 14 amino acids long. Here the CDR3 reads CASSWWGGGDTQYF. As DNA, the CDR3 is TGTGCCAGCAGCTGGTGGGGTGGTGGAGATACGCAGTATTTT.

This clonotype has a count of ten or more. V gene TRBV7-6 combines with J gene TRBJ2-3; D is perhaps TRBD2 (5 bases). Germline CDR1 is SGHVS and CDR2 is FNYEAQ. The CDR3 runs to 14 residues. Trimming shortened V by 5 bases and J by 0 bases, and 9 bases separated the two germline ends. As DNA, the CDR3 is TGTGCCAGCAGCGGGGAGACTAGCACAGATACGCAGTATTTT. Protein: CASSGETSTDTQYF.

This clonotype was counted ten times or more. J is TRBJ2-3 and V is TRBV20-1, with D maybe TRBD2 (5 bases). Trimming took 5 bases from V and 0 from J, leaving 18 bases between them. Germline CDR1 DFQATT, CDR2 SNEGSKA (reference sequence). The CDR3 consists of 16 residues. DNA of the CDR3: TGCAGTGCTGGAATGCAAGCGGTACTTAGCACAGATACGCAGTATTTT. It specifies CSAGMQAVLSTDTQYF.

This chain links TRBV6-2 or TRBV6-3 with TRBJ1-1; D is undetermined. Trimming took 0 bases from V and 1 from J, leaving 15 bases between them. This CDR3 is built from 17 residues. Per the germline V gene, CDR1 is MNHEY and CDR2 is SVGEGT. DNA for the CDR3: TGTGCCAGCAGTTACTCGAGAATTCCCCGAAGGAACACTGAAGCTTTCTTT. Translated: CASSYSRIPRRNTEAFF.

This clonotype was seen at least ten times. The rearrangement joins TRBV7-9 to TRBJ1-6; D not resolved. Trimming shortened V by 4 bases and J by 4 bases, and 8 bases separated the two germline ends. This CDR3 contains 14 residues. CDR1 and CDR2 from the germline V gene are SEHNR and FQNEAQ (reference sequence). The CDR3 DNA sequence: TGTGCCAGCAGCTACAGTGAATATAATTCACCCCTCCACTTT. As protein: CASSYSEYNSPLHF. Together with reference TRBV7-9 and TRBJ1-6, the CDR3 gives the full variable domain: DTGVSQNPRHKITKRGQNVTFRCDPISEHNRLYWYRQTLGQGPEFLTYFQNEAQLEKSRLLSDRFSAERPKGSFSTLEIQRTEQGDSAMYLCASSYSEYNSPLHFGNGTRLTVT.

This clonotype appeared a single time. The rearrangement uses TRBV7-9 and TRBJ2-3; D not certain. Germline loops: CDR1 SEHNR, CDR2 FQNEAQ (reference sequence). This CDR3 contains 15 residues. Between the trimmed V and J ends, which lost 1 base and 1 base, there was a span of 9 bases. The CDR3 loop is CASSLEGAGTDTQYF. As DNA, the CDR3 is TGTGCCAGCAGCTTAGAGGGTGCTGGCACAGATACGCAGTATTTT.

The chain links TRBV11-2 to TRBJ2-7; perhaps TRBD2 as D (6 bases). CDR3 size: 16 residues. V lost 2 bases, J lost 2 bases, and 16 bases lay in between. The germline CDR1 and CDR2 sequences are SGHAT and FQNNGV. CDR3 region: CASSLPLTSPAYEQYF. DNA for the CDR3: TGTGCCAGCAGCTTACCCCTGACTAGTCCGGCCTACGAGCAGTACTTC. Full variable domain (missing parts from reference TRBV11-2 and TRBJ2-7): EAGVAQSPRYKIIEKRQSVAFWCNPISGHATLYWYQQILGQGPKLLIQFQNNGVVDDSQLPKDRFSAERLKGVDSTLKIQPAKLEDSAVYLCASSLPLTSPAYEQYFGPGTRLTVT.

This clonotype was detected a few times. The rearrangement links TRBV3-1 to TRBJ2-5; 8 nucleotides agree with TRBD2. Unmatched junction bases numbered 16, after V lost 2 bases and J lost 5 bases. From germline, CDR1 is LGHDT and CDR2 YNNKEL (reference sequence). The CDR3 consists of 18 residues. DNA for the CDR3: TGTGCCAGCAGCCAACATCGGCTGGGACTAGTGTTTAAGGAGACCCAGTACTTC. This encodes CASSQHRLGLVFKETQYF.

On this clonotype: This could be a read error, since a much larger clone is one nucleotide away. The chain combines TRBV12-5 with TRBJ1-5, with 12 bases lining up with TRBD1. Germline values: CDR1 LGHNT, CDR2 FRNRAP. The V and J ends lost 5 bases and 3 bases, in that order; junction bases with no gene match: 8. The CDR3 runs 17 residues. The CDR3 loop reads CASGGTGGERDNQPQHF. The CDR3 nucleotides read TGTGCTAGTGGTGGGACAGGGGGCGAGAGGGACAATCAGCCCCAGCATTTT.

This clonotype was observed a few times. CDR3 nucleotide sequence: TGTGCCAGCAGTTTATGGGGGACAGGGGCGAACACCGGGGAGCTGTTTTTT. This gives the protein CASSLWGTGANTGELFF. V gene TRBV28 combines with J gene TRBJ2-2; 10 nucleotides agree with TRBD1. The CDR3 totals 17 residues. V gave up 0 bases and J gave up 0 bases; unmatched junction bases: 1. Germline V gene data show CDR1 as MDHEN and CDR2 as SYDVKM.

This clonotype has more than one count but fewer than ten. The J gene is TRBJ1-1, the V gene TRBV29-1; 8 bases are shared with TRBD1. Germline V gene data show CDR1 as SQVTM and CDR2 as ANQGSEA. CDR3 length: 14 amino acids. J was trimmed by 0 bases and V by 5 bases; bases with no gene match: 5. CDR3 loop: CSVRQGFMNTEAFF. The CDR3 DNA is TGCAGCGTTCGACAGGGGTTCATGAACACTGAAGCTTTCTTT.

This clonotype appeared many times. The chain carries TRBV12-3 or TRBV12-4 and TRBJ2-1, with D perhaps matching TRBD2 (6 bases). The CDR3 has 16 residues. Trimming removed 3 bases at V and 10 bases at J, with 22 bases between. This CDR3 is CASSLSGRPSGEEQFF. The CDR3, as DNA: TGTGCCAGCAGTTTGTCGGGACGACCCTCGGGAGAGGAGCAGTTCTTC.

This clonotype was seen a handful of times. The chain has TRBV4-3 and TRBJ2-7; no clear D gene. Per germline, CDR1 LGHNA and CDR2 YSLEER. This CDR3 spans 14 amino acids. V was shortened by 0 bases and J by 2 bases, with 8 bases between the two germline ends. The CDR3 region has the DNA TGCGCCAGCAGCCAAGACGGCGGCCCCTACGAGCAGTACTTC. Translated: CASSQDGGPYEQYF.

This clonotype was detected a few times. The chain is built from TRBV28 and TRBJ2-7; D might be TRBD1 or TRBD2, each matching 5 bases. Trimming took off 7 bases at V and 2 bases at J, with 15 bases between the two ends. Germline V gene lookup returns CDR1 MDHEN and CDR2 SYDVKM. This CDR3 contains 14 residues. The CDR3: CASKGSGRPYEQYF. The CDR3 nucleotides read TGTGCCAGCAAGGGGTCAGGGAGACCCTACGAGCAGTACTTC.

This clonotype was observed a few times. The rearrangement uses TRBV25-1 and TRBJ2-1, with D perhaps matching TRBD2 (7 bases). The CDR3 has 15 amino acids. Germline V gene lookup returns CDR1 MGHDK and CDR2 SYGVNS. Trimming cost V 5 bases and J 4 bases, with 15 bases left between them. The CDR3 is CASSLGGPVYNEQFF. CDR3 nucleotides: TGTGCCAGCAGTCTCGGGGGGCCCGTTTACAATGAGCAGTTCTTC.

The chain combines TRBV28 with TRBJ1-3; no clear D gene. The germline V gene has CDR1 MDHEN and CDR2 SYDVKM. The CDR3 runs 14 residues. Trimming cost V 3 bases and J 0 bases, with 6 bases left between them. The CDR3 sequence: CASSLANSGNTIYF. In nucleotides, the CDR3 is TGTGCCAGCAGTTTGGCAAACTCTGGAAACACCATATATTTT.

In its sample, this clonotype was seen many times. V is TRBV10-2 and J is TRBJ1-2, with TRBD1 matching 10 bases. The CDR3 has 15 residues. V lost 8 bases, J lost 2 bases, and 8 bases stayed unmatched. Per the germline V gene, CDR1 is WSHSY and CDR2 is SAAADI. As DNA, the CDR3 is TGCGCCAGCGACGACACGGGACAGGGGAACTATGGCTACACCTTC. This gives the protein CASDDTGQGNYGYTF.

This clonotype was counted a few times. The chain links TRBV28 to TRBJ2-5; the match to TRBD2 covers 9 bases. J lost 5 bases, V lost 4 bases, and 5 bases had no gene match. CDR1 MDHEN and CDR2 SYDVKM come from the germline V gene. This CDR3 contains 14 residues. CDR3 nucleotide sequence: TGTGCCAGCAGTTGGCCTAGCGGGGCCGAGACCCAGTACTTC. Its protein product is CASSWPSGAETQYF.